This is a list of T cell receptor beta chains from one sample in a study of cytomegalovirus exposure and HLA in healthy donors. Data came from immunoSEQ multiplex PCR; TCRdb stores just in-frame clones and leaves some out. The sample has 150,000 to 200,000 clones; 78% are singletons. Sequences were obtained from PBMCs. These TCRs come from a woman younger than 45 in good health and CMV-seropositive. Both conserved end residues are part of each CDR3. Size values are once, few and many counts, or a class for expanded clones, and some rows have none.

V gene	clone size	CDR3 length	J gene	CDR3 protein
TRBV9	NA	12	TRBJ2-5	CASRVRAETQYF
TRBV5-4	NA	15	TRBJ2-3	CASSLGLAATDTQYF
TRBV14	NA	12	TRBJ2-1	CASSQQGTKSFF
TRBV2	NA	14	TRBJ2-5	CASSEGTVQETQYF
TRBV11-2	NA	16	TRBJ2-1	CASSFRGGIGTNEQFF
TRBV29-1	NA	11	TRBJ2-2	CSVRDTGELFF
TRBV28	NA	14	TRBJ1-1	CASSLGGPGTEAFF
TRBV6-6	few	16	TRBJ1-4	CASSYYRGNFNEKLFF
TRBV29-1	NA	14	TRBJ1-3	CSGKRGLSGNTIYF
TRBV5-1	NA	15	TRBJ2-3	CASSWKGGSTDTQYF
TRBV7-6	few	15	TRBJ1-2	CASSLSYRGRDGYTF
TRBV2	NA	10	TRBJ2-3	CASGRDTQYF
TRBV11-2	NA	18	TRBJ1-4	CASSFSGGGRDPNEKLFF
TRBV4-1	NA	15	TRBJ2-7	CASSSGTGGSYEQYF
TRBV20-1	NA	11	TRBJ2-7	CSARVSDEQYF
TRBV7-9	NA	15	TRBJ1-4	CSSSLARGRDEKLFF
TRBV25-1	NA	15	TRBJ2-1	CASSENSGVYNEQFF
TRBV4-3	few	18	TRBJ2-1	CASSQDSGLAGGDNEQFF
TRBV6-5	NA	13	TRBJ1-2	CASSYAYRDGYTF
TRBV28	NA	15	TRBJ2-7	CASSLSGTGGNEQYF
TRBV7-9	NA	14	TRBJ2-1	CASSSLRSHNEQFF
TRBV27	NA	14	TRBJ2-7	CASSLWREGDEQYF
TRBV6-5	NA	15	TRBJ1-2	CATWDRGRANYGYTF
TRBV27	NA	16	TRBJ2-1	CASSSTGTSGRSEQFF
TRBV5-4	NA	16	TRBJ1-4	CASSYVGRGANEKLFF
TRBV5-1	NA	13	TRBJ1-2	CASRLAGNYGYTF
TRBV25-1	NA	15	TRBJ2-1	CASSPWREVGNEQFF
TRBV27	NA	17	TRBJ1-1	CASILFFMTARNTEAFF
TRBV7-9	few	16	TRBJ2-7	CASSFGPGQRAYEQYF
TRBV9	NA	14	TRBJ2-7	CASSVATHSYEQYF
TRBV7-9	NA	14	TRBJ2-7	CSSSPTGTGDEQYF
TRBV6-4	NA	13	TRBJ2-3	CASSDPGTDTQYF
TRBV7-9	once	15	TRBJ1-5	CASSPDRGHWQPQHF
TRBV28	NA	18	TRBJ2-2	CASSHLAGGLGSTGELFF
TRBV29-1	once	15	TRBJ2-1	CSVVGGTGVYNEQFF
TRBV20-1	NA	11	TRBJ2-7	CSAWGRYEQYF
TRBV6-5	NA	11	TRBJ1-3	CVAQEGNTIYF